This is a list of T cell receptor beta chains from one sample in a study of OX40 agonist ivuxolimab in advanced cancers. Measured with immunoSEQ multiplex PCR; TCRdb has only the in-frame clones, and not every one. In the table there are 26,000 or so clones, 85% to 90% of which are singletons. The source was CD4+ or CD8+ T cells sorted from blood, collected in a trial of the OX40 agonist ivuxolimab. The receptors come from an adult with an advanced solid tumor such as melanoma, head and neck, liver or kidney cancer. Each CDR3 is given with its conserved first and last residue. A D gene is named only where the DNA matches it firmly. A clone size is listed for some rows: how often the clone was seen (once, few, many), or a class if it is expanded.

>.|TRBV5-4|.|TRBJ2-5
TGTGCCAGCAGCCCCGGTGACAGTCAAGAGACCCAGTACTTC
CASSPGDSQETQYF
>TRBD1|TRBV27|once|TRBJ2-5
TGTGCCAGCAGAAAAACAGGGGAAGAGACCCAGTACTTC
CASRKTGEETQYF
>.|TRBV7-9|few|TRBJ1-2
TGTGCCAGCAGCCCCCAGGTTCCGGGAGGCTACACCTTC
CASSPQVPGGYTF
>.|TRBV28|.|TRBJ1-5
TGTGCCAGCACCCTAGGGGGGCCCCAGCATTTT
CASTLGGPQHF
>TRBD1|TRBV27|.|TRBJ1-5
TGTGCCAGCAGCTTTTCCAAGACAGGGCGGCAGCCCCAGCATTTT
CASSFSKTGRQPQHF
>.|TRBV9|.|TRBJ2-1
TGTGCCAGCAGCCTTAGTCCCTACAATGAGCAGTTCTTC
CASSLSPYNEQFF
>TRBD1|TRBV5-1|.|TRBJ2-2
TGCGCCAGCAGCTTGGGGGACAGGGACCCCGGGGAGCTGTTTTTT
CASSLGDRDPGELFF
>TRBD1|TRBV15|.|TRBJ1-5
TGTGCCACCAGCGGCCGGGACAGGGGACTTTATAGCAATCAGCCCCAGCATTTT
CATSGRDRGLYSNQPQHF
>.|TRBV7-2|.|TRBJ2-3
TGTGCCAGCAGCTTAGATCTCGTCCTAGGTACGCAGTATTTT
CASSLDLVLGTQYF
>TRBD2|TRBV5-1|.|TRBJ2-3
TGCGCCAGCAGCTTGGAGCCTAGCGGGAGTCTTACAGATACGCAGTATTTT
CASSLEPSGSLTDTQYF
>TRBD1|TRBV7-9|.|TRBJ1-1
TGTGCCAGCAGCCAGGGGGCGATCACTGAAGCTTTCTTT
CASSQGAITEAFF
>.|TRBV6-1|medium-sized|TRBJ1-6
TGTGCCAGCAGTGAAGAGGGTGGGAATAATTCACCCCTCCACTTT
CASSEEGGNNSPLHF
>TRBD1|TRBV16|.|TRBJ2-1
TGTGCCAGCAGCCAATCGGGACAGGCCTTCTCAAATGAGCAGTTCTTC
CASSQSGQAFSNEQFF
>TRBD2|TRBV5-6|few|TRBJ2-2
TGTGCCAGCAGAAATAGCGGGAGGGGGAACACCGGGGAGCTGTTTTTT
CASRNSGRGNTGELFF
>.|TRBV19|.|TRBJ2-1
TGTGCCAGTAAAGGCCGGATCTACGATGAGCAGTTCTTC
CASKGRIYDEQFF
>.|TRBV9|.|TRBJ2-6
TGTGCCAGCAGCGGGTCTGGGGCCAACGTCCTGACTTTC
CASSGSGANVLTF
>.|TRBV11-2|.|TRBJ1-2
TGTGCCAGCAGCTTAGATCTAACAGGTTCTAACTATGGCTACACCTTC
CASSLDLTGSNYGYTF
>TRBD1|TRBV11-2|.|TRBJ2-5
TGTGCCAGCAGCTTCCTGACAGGGCAGACCCAGTACTTC
CASSFLTGQTQYF
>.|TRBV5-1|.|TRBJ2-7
TGCGCCAGCAGCTTAGACGAGATCAACTACGAGCAGTACTTC
CASSLDEINYEQYF
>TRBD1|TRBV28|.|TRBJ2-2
TGTGCCAGCAGCCCCGGGACAGGGGCGAACACCGGGGAGCTGTTTTTT
CASSPGTGANTGELFF
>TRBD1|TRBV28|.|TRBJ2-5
TGTGCCAGCAGTTACAGGGGGCGAGAGACCCAGTACTTC
CASSYRGRETQYF
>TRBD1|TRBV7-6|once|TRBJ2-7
TGTGCCAGCAGCCCCGGGACAGGGCCCTACGAGCAGTACTTC
CASSPGTGPYEQYF
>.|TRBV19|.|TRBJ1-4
TGTGCCAGTAGTATGGGAACGAGGGGACTTAATGAAAAACTGTTTTTT
CASSMGTRGLNEKLFF
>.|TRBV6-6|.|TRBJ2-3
TGTGCCAGCAGCGACCCAAGCGGCACAGATACGCAGTATTTT
CASSDPSGTDTQYF
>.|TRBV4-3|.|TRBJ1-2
TGCGCCAGCAGCCAAATAGGGGAGAGAGTCTATGGCTACACCTTC
CASSQIGERVYGYTF
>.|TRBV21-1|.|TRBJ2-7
TGTGCCAGCAGCAGTCCTAGCGGGGGCTCCTACGAGCAGTACTTC
CASSSPSGGSYEQYF
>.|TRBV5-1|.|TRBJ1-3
TGCGCCAGCAGCTTGAGTGGAAACACCATATATTTT
CASSLSGNTIYF
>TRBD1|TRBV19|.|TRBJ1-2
TGTGCCAGTAGTTTCGGACAGGGGGCTGTTCATGGCTACACCTTC
CASSFGQGAVHGYTF
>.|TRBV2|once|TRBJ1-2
TGTGCCATCATAGCTTCCGACAGGCGCCCTTCCTATGGCTACACCTTC
CAIIASDRRPSYGYTF
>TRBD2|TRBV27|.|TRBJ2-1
TGTGCCAGCAGTCCCTCGAGCGGGAGCCTCTCCTACAATGAGCAGTTCTTC
CASSPSSGSLSYNEQFF
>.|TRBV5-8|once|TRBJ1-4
TGTGCCAGCAGCTTGGCTGAAAAACTGTTTTTT
CASSLAEKLFF
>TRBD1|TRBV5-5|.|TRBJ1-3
TGTGCCAGCAGCTTCGTCCCGGGACAGGGGGACACCATATATTTT
CASSFVPGQGDTIYF
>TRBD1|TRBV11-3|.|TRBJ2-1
TGTGCCAGCAGCTTACGAGGGACAGGTATTTACAATGAGCAGTTCTTC
CASSLRGTGIYNEQFF
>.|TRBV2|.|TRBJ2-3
TGTGCCAGCAGCCCCCAGGGACCAGATACGCAGTATTTT
CASSPQGPDTQYF
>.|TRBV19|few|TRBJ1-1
TGTGCCAGTATTAACAGGGAGTACACTGAAGCTTTCTTT
CASINREYTEAFF
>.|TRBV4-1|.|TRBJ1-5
TGCGCCAGCAGCCAAGATCAAGGAGGGAATCAGCCCCAGCATTTT
CASSQDQGGNQPQHF
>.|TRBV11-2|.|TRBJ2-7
TGTGCCAGCAGCTTGGGACTCACCTACGAGCAGTACTTC
CASSLGLTYEQYF
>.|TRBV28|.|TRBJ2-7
TGTGCCAGCAGTTTAGCCCCAGTTGGGGACCACGAGCAGTACTTC
CASSLAPVGDHEQYF
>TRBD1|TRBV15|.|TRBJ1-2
TGTGCCACCAGTCCCGGGACAGGGTTCTATGGCTACACCTTC
CATSPGTGFYGYTF
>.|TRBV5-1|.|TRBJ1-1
TGCGCCAGCAGCTTGGGCTACGGCGAACAGGGAGGGTATGAAGCTTTCTTT
CASSLGYGEQGGYEAFF
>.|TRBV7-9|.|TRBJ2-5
TGTGCCACCTCGGGGATACAAGAGACCCAGTACTTC
CATSGIQETQYF
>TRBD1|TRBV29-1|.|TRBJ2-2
TGCAGCGCCAAAGGACAGGGATGGACCGGGGAGCTGTTTTTT
CSAKGQGWTGELFF
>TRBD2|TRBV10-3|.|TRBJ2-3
TGTGCCATCAGTGAGATGAGCGGGGGAAGCACAGATACGCAGTATTTT
CAISEMSGGSTDTQYF
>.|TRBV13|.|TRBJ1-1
TGTGCCAGCAGCTTAGCGGACACACAAAGGAACACTGAAGCTTTCTTT
CASSLADTQRNTEAFF
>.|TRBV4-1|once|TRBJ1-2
TGCGCCAGCAGCCCCCGAACAGGCCCGGCCTTCGACTATGGCTACACCTTC
CASSPRTGPAFDYGYTF
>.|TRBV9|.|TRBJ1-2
TGTGCCAGCAGCGGATCCCCTCAGGGGAACTATGGCTACACCTTC
CASSGSPQGNYGYTF
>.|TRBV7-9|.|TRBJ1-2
TGTGCCAGCAGCTTAGCGCAGGGTGGCTACACCTTC
CASSLAQGGYTF
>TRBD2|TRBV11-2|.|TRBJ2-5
TGTGCCAGCAGCTCCACTTCCGGGACTAGCGGAATGTACCAAGAGACCCAGTACTTC
CASSSTSGTSGMYQETQYF
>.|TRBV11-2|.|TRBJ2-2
TGTGCCAGCAGCGCTTCGACAGATACCGGGGAGCTGTTTTTT
CASSASTDTGELFF
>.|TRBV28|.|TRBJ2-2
TGTGCCAGCAGTTTCCCCCCTTCCGGGACTGCATTCTCCACCGGGGAGCTGTTTTTT
CASSFPPSGTAFSTGELFF
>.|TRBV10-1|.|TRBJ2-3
TGCGCCAGCAGCCAGAGGACAACTGGGGATACGCAGTATTTT
CASSQRTTGDTQYF
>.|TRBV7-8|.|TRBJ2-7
TGTGCCAGCAACCATGATGGACAGATCCACGAGCAGTACTTC
CASNHDGQIHEQYF
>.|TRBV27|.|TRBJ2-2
TGTGCCAGCAGTCTCTTCGGGACTCACGGGGAGCTGTTTTTT
CASSLFGTHGELFF